A selection of T cell receptor beta chains follows, all from one sample in a study of shared clonotypes between healthy human individuals. Produced via immunoSEQ multiplex PCR; TCRdb's table is partial and in-frame only. The table records a few million clones, roughly nine tenths of them present only once. Sequenced input: naive CD4+ T cells sorted from blood. All receptors come from a man between 18 and 35 years old in good health. CDR3s include the opening cysteine and the closing phenylalanine or tryptophan.

J,V,CDR3
TRBJ2-1,TRBV11-2,CASSLGQVYNEQFF
TRBJ1-6,TRBV30,CASLKYNSPLHF
TRBJ1-3,TRBV25-1,CASSERSSGNTIYF
TRBJ2-2,TRBV4-2,CASSQNTGELFF
TRBJ1-4,TRBV28,CASSSPTWAGGREKLFF
TRBJ2-7,TRBV5-1,CASRMGGDYSYEQYF
TRBJ1-2,TRBV20-1,CSLDVDYGYTF
TRBJ1-4,TRBV5-1,CASRLTGATTNEKLFF
TRBJ2-7,TRBV6-1,CATSPGLAYEQYF
TRBJ2-3,TRBV7-2,CASSGPGTSDLSTDTQYF
TRBJ2-6,TRBV19,CASSLIRDTGANVLTF
TRBJ1-3,TRBV5-1,CASSLESYSGNTIYF
TRBJ1-1,TRBV11-2,CASSLPGAGTEAFF
TRBJ1-6,TRBV28,CASSLLMGAHSPLHF
TRBJ1-1,TRBV19,CASSIQNTEAFF
TRBJ2-1,TRBV7-6,CASSLGSGTNEQFF
TRBJ2-7,TRBV19,CASSDTGTGRGEQYF
TRBJ2-3,TRBV6-1,CASTGQGLVSDTQYF
TRBJ1-5,TRBV6-1,CASSEGLYSNQPQHF
TRBJ1-3,TRBV9,CASSVGTGVGDTIYF
TRBJ2-7,TRBV4-1,CASSQAGQGPYEQYF
TRBJ2-3,TRBV2,CASSGKRGGTDTQYF
TRBJ2-1,TRBV30,CAWSHSPNEQFF
TRBJ2-5,TRBV5-5,CASGTSGGLQETQYF
TRBJ2-3,TRBV15,CATRRTGRGTDTQYF
TRBJ1-2,TRBV28,CASSLSGVQTNYGYTF
TRBJ2-3,TRBV5-4,CASSSKGQGDTQYF
TRBJ1-6,TRBV19,CASRLRDMGDSPLHF
TRBJ1-2,TRBV5-5,CASSLVVRDYGYTF
TRBJ1-4,TRBV6-6,CASSYYGNEKLFF
TRBJ2-5,TRBV5-4,CASSQGLAGTVTQYF
TRBJ1-2,TRBV2,CASSEGNPQGYTF
TRBJ2-5,TRBV10-1,CASSPGTSGYQETQYF
TRBJ2-5,TRBV6-1,CASSEVSRAATQYF
TRBJ2-7,TRBV4-3,CASSQLTGSYEQYF
TRBJ2-1,TRBV5-5,CASSLAPGQSYNEQFF
TRBJ1-5,TRBV15,CATSRANNQPQHF
TRBJ1-1,TRBV4-2,CASSQGLQGAHTEAFF
TRBJ1-4,TRBV15,CATSREGTGSEKLFF
TRBJ2-1,TRBV11-2,CASSLEGTSGRSSYNEQFF
TRBJ2-4,TRBV6-5,CASSSMLAKNIQYF
TRBJ2-5,TRBV29-1,CSVDLGRGSAETQYF
TRBJ2-7,TRBV11-2,CASSPDRDYEQYF
TRBJ2-2,TRBV28,CASSLWTENTGELFF
TRBJ1-5,TRBV29-1,CSVEKPYGKGQPQHF
TRBJ2-7,TRBV5-1,CASSFLQGNSYEQYF
TRBJ2-7,TRBV5-8,CASSLDGRGTYEQYF
TRBJ1-6,TRBV7-9,CASSLTLFKGDYNSPLHF
TRBJ2-3,TRBV10-3,CAISVDSDTQYF
TRBJ1-2,TRBV19,CASKASTGGGYGYTF
TRBJ2-5,TRBV5-1,CASSSSGGAQYF
TRBJ2-2,TRBV7-3,CASSSTGGWTGELFF
TRBJ2-7,TRBV5-1,CASSPGTGVFYEQYF
TRBJ2-3,TRBV21-1,CASSPDRGEGDTQYF
TRBJ2-3,TRBV14,CATGAAGTDTQYF
TRBJ2-7,TRBV5-1,CASSVGTYEQYF
TRBJ2-5,TRBV27,CASSWGLAGRETQYF
TRBJ1-2,TRBV30,CAWSPGQGYGYTF
TRBJ2-5,TRBV18,CASSPRRGQQETQYF